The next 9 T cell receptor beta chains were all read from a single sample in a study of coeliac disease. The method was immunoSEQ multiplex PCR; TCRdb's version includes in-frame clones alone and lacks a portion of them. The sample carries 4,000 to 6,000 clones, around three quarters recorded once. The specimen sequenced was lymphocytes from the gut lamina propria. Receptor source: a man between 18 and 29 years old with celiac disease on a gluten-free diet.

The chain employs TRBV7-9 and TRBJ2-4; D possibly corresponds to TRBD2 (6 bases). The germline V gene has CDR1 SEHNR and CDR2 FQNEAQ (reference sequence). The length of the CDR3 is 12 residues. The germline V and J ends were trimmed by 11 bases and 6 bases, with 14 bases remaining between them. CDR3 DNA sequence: TGTGCCGGCGGGACCGAGGGAAACATTCAGTACTTC. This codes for CAGGTEGNIQYF.

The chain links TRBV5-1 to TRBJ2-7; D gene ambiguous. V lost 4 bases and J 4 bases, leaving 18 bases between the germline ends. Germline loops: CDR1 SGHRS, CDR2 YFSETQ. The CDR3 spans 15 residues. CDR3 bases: TGCGCCAGCAGCCCTCAACCAGGATGTGGGTACGAGCAGTACTTC. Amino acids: CASSPQPGCGYEQYF.

This CDR3 is CASSLSTSGELFF. The CDR3 DNA reads TGTGCCAGCAGCTTGAGCACCTCCGGGGAGCTGTTTTTT. The chain links TRBV5-5 to TRBJ2-2; the D is unclear. The CDR3 is 13 amino acids. Germline V gene sequence: CDR1 SGHKS, CDR2 YYEKEE (reference sequence). Trimming shortened V by 1 base and J by 6 bases, and 7 bases separated the two germline ends.

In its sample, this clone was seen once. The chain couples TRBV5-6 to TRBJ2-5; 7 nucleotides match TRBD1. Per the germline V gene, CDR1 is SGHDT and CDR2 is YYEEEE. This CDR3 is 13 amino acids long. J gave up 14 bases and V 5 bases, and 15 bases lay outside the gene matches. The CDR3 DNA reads TGTGCCAGCAGTCCCGACAGGGTGGGCTTGAGTTACTTC. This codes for CASSPDRVGLSYF.

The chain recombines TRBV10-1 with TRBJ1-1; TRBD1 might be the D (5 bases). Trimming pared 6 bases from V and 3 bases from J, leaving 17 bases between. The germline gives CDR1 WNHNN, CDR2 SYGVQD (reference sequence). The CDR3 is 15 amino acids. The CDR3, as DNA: TGCGCCAGCAGCTGTGGGTTTGGGGCTGACACTGAAGCTTTCTTT. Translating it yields CASSCGFGADTEAFF.

The CDR3 protein is CASSFGGTAYEQYF. CDR3 DNA: TGTGCCAGCAGCTTCGGGGGTACCGCCTACGAGCAGTACTTC. The chain has TRBV11-2 and TRBJ2-7; TRBD2 might be the D (6 bases). The length of the CDR3 is 14 residues. Between the trimmed V and J ends, which lost 3 bases and 2 bases, there was a span of 11 bases. The germline V gene encodes CDR1 SGHAT and CDR2 FQNNGV.

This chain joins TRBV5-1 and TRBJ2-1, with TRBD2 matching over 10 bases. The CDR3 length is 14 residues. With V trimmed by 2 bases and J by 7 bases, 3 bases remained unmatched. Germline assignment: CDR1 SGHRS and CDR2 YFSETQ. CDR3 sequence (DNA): TGCGCCAGCAGCTTAGCGGGGGGGCCTAATGAGCAGTTCTTC. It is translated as CASSLAGGPNEQFF.

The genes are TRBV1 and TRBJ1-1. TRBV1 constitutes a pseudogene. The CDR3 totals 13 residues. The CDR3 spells CTSSWAGETEAFF. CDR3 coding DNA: TGCACCAGCAGCTGGGCGGGGGAGACTGAAGCTTTCTTT.

The CDR3 spells CASSLAGTVSYNEQFF. The DNA of the CDR3 is TGTGCCAGCAGCTTAGCCGGGACAGTTTCCTACAATGAGCAGTTCTTC. V is TRBV7-2 and J is TRBJ2-1, with 7 nucleotides matching TRBD1. The CDR3 has 16 residues. V trimming: 0 bases; J trimming: 1 base; junction bases outside the gene matches: 3. Germline V gene sequence: CDR1 SGHTA, CDR2 FQGNSA.